The 9 T cell receptor beta chains listed next were all sequenced from one sample in a study of CD8+ T cells in alopecia areata. The treatment denotes: oral pan-JAK inhibitor, 5-10 mg twice daily. In each case, RNA was isolated and then reverse transcribed into cDNA as the sequencing template. Sequencing used immunoSEQ multiplex PCR; TCRdb keeps in-frame clones, though not all of them. Of 95,000 to 100,000 clones in the sample, 50% to 75% are singletons; the top ten hold about 14%. The sequences come from CD8+ T cells sorted from blood, collected at week 4, from a patient treated with tofacitinib. All receptors derive from a human donor with alopecia areata.

This sequence joins TRBV5-4 and TRBJ2-1, with TRBD1 as a possible D gene (5 bases). This CDR3 is built from 14 residues. Deletions cut 0 bases from V and 8 bases from J, with 12 bases between. Germline V gives CDR1 SGHNT, CDR2 YYREEE (reference sequence). The CDR3 DNA follows: TGTGCCAGCAGCTTGGCCAGTTCCAGGGATGAGCAGTTCTTC. Its translation is CASSLASSRDEQFF.

This chain links TRBV4-3 with TRBJ1-2, with TRBD1 identical over 8 bases. Germline V lookup: CDR1 LGHNA, CDR2 YSLEER. V shed 0 bases and J 4 bases; nucleotides not matched to a gene: 10. The CDR3 length is 17 residues. This CDR3 is CASSQDGQGTGLYGYTF. The CDR3 coding sequence is TGCGCCAGCAGCCAAGACGGACAGGGTACGGGACTCTATGGCTACACCTTC.

This clone was seen a handful of times. The chain uses TRBV30 and TRBJ1-1; D is undetermined. Deletions cut 2 bases from V and 0 bases from J, with 4 bases between. In germline, CDR1 is GTSNPN, CDR2 SVGIG (reference sequence). The CDR3 loop spans 12 amino acids. CDR3 region: CAWSRMNTEAFF. For the CDR3, the DNA is TGTGCCTGGAGTCGGATGAACACTGAAGCTTTCTTT.

J is TRBJ2-1 and V is TRBV7-2, with D possibly being TRBD1 or TRBD2 (6 bases each). The CDR3 has 14 residues. The germline V gene encodes CDR1 SGHTA and CDR2 FQGNSA. Trimming pared 5 bases from V and 9 bases from J, leaving 17 bases between. CDR3 in DNA: TGTGCCAGCAGCCCCTGGGGGGCTAGTGTTGAGCAGTTCTTC. Its translation is CASSPWGASVEQFF. Full variable domain (outside the CDR3, taken from reference TRBV7-2 and TRBJ2-1): GAGVSQSPSNKVTEKGKDVELRCDPISGHTALYWYRQSLGQGLEFLIYFQGNSAPDKSGLPSDRFSAERTGGSVSTLTIQRTQQEDSAVYLCASSPWGASVEQFFGPGTRLTVL.

The rearrangement joins TRBV25-1 to TRBJ2-5; D is ambiguous. V dropped 3 bases and J dropped 2 bases, with 10 bases sitting between them. Germline CDR1 and CDR2: MGHDK and SYGVNS. The CDR3 is 14 amino acids. Written as DNA, the CDR3 is TGTGCCAGCAGTGATGGGCCTAGTCAAGAGACCCAGTACTTC. Protein sequence: CASSDGPSQETQYF.

The chain uses TRBV5-6 and TRBJ1-1; TRBD1 might be the D (6 bases). The V gene lost 2 bases and the J gene lost 7 bases, with 12 bases spanning the gap. The CDR3 runs to 13 residues. Germline CDR1 reads SGHDT; CDR2 reads YYEEEE. For the CDR3, the DNA is TGTGCCAGCAGCTTTAGACAGGTTGGTGAAGCTTTCTTT. Its protein is CASSFRQVGEAFF.

This chain uses TRBV5-6 with TRBJ2-6; D call uncertain. Per the germline V gene, CDR1 is SGHDT and CDR2 is YYEEEE. The CDR3 is 15 residues long. V gave up 1 base and J gave up 0 bases, with 5 bases separating them. The DNA for the CDR3 is TGTGCCAGCAGCTTGACCCTCTCTGGGGCCAACGTCCTGACTTTC. Residues: CASSLTLSGANVLTF.

The J gene is TRBJ2-2, the V gene TRBV6-5; D unresolved. This CDR3 spans 14 amino acids. The germline V gene encodes CDR1 MNHEY and CDR2 SVGAGI. V lost 2 bases to trimming and J lost 1 base, with 5 bases between them. The CDR3 reads CASSYIGNTGELFF. The CDR3 bases are TGTGCCAGCAGTTACATCGGGAACACCGGGGAGCTGTTTTTT.

V and J are TRBV27 and TRBJ2-7, with D perhaps matching TRBD1 (6 bases). Trimming took 6 bases from V and 3 from J, leaving 15 bases between them. Germline CDR1 and CDR2: MNHEY and SMNVEV (reference sequence). The CDR3 is 14 amino acids. The CDR3 DNA reads TGTGCCAGCAGGCCTTTAGGGACACACTACGAGCAGTACTTC. This encodes CASRPLGTHYEQYF.